Shown below are 32 T cell receptor beta chains from a single sample sequenced in a study of control samples from healthy donors and cancer patients. Libraries were prepared by immunoSEQ multiplex PCR; TCRdb keeps only in-frame clonotypes and omits some of them. The data contain around 19,000 clones, about four fifths of them singletons. Specimen: PBMCs. The receptors were gathered from a man aged 80 or over with head and neck cancer.

Comments on this clone: Because the CDR3's place on the DNA is in doubt, the DNA is left out and the CDR3 is given as listed by TCRdb. This sample also contains other DNA sequences that code for the same CDR3. The chain couples TRBV6-6 to TRBJ2-2; TRBD2 reflects the table's D call only, with no check against the DNA. CDR1 is MNHNY, CDR2 SVGAGI, per germline (reference sequence). The CDR3 extends over 13 residues, inclusive of both ends. The CDR3 reads CASSSSNTGELFF.

The V gene is TRBV12-3 or TRBV12-4, the J gene TRBJ1-5, with a weak D call TRBD1 (5 bases). The CDR3 extends over 13 amino acids. V dropped 7 bases and J dropped 1 base, with 8 bases sitting between them. DNA for the CDR3: TGTGCCAGCATGCGGGGGAGCAATCAGCCCCAGCATTTT. Translation gives CASMRGSNQPQHF.

The CDR3: CSVDQREGTIYF. CDR3 nucleotides: TGCAGCGTTGACCAGCGGGAGGGCACCATATATTTT. The chain joins TRBV29-1 to TRBJ1-3; D gene ambiguous. Deletions cut 3 bases from V and 9 bases from J, with 12 bases between. The CDR3 totals 12 residues. Per the germline V gene, CDR1 is SQVTM and CDR2 is ANQGSEA.

This chain's CDR3 is CASSGWDRVEQYF. DNA for the CDR3: TGTGCCAGCAGCGGATGGGACAGGGTCGAGCAGTACTTC. The chain combines TRBV9 with TRBJ2-7; TRBD1 matches 9 bases. Germline lookup yields CDR1 SGDLS and CDR2 YYNGEE. The V segment lost 3 bases and the J segment 6 bases; nucleotides outside the gene matches: 4. The CDR3 sequence is 13 residues long.

The V gene is TRBV23-1, the J gene TRBJ2-7; D is possibly TRBD2 (6 bases). TRBV23-1 is given ORF status, its function remaining uncertain. The V gene lost 3 bases and the J gene lost 2 bases, with 20 bases spanning the gap. This CDR3 has 17 residues. The CDR3 region is CASSHRNRDGGAYEQYF. The CDR3, as DNA: TGCGCCAGCAGTCATCGAAACCGGGACGGAGGGGCCTACGAGCAGTACTTC.

This rearrangement joins TRBV19 to TRBJ2-5; 8 positions agree with TRBD2. Germline V gene data show CDR1 as LNHDA and CDR2 as SQIVND (reference sequence). The length of the CDR3 is 15 residues. After removal of 5 bases from V and 3 bases from J, the junction contained 8 bases not matched to a gene. CDR3 bases: TGTGCCAGTAGTGTCCCCGGGACTAGAAAAGAGACCCAGTACTTC. It translates to CASSVPGTRKETQYF.

The chain uses TRBV30 and TRBJ2-7; 8 bases agree with TRBD2. The CDR3 extends over 13 amino acids. Germline assignment: CDR1 GTSNPN and CDR2 SVGIG (reference sequence). Trimming took 5 bases from V and 3 from J; bases not matched to a gene: 6. In nucleotides, the CDR3 is TGTGCCTGGGAGGGACTAGGCTACTACGAGCAGTACTTC. Translated: CAWEGLGYYEQYF.

The gene calls are TRBV28 and TRBJ2-1; D gene ambiguous. This CDR3 contains 12 residues. The germline V and J ends were trimmed by 5 bases and 9 bases, with 11 bases remaining between them. Looked up from germline, CDR1 is MDHEN and CDR2 is SYDVKM. The CDR3 here is CASSLQVTEQFF. The CDR3 bases are TGTGCCAGCAGTCTCCAAGTTACTGAGCAGTTCTTC.

The chain employs TRBV6-6 and TRBJ1-2, with TRBD1 as a possible D gene (5 bases). Germline CDR1 is MNHNY and CDR2 is SVGAGI (reference sequence). The V end was cut by 2 bases, the J end by 0 bases, with 10 bases between. This CDR3 region has 15 residues. In nucleotides, the CDR3 is TGTGCCAGCAGTTACGGGCAGGGCCCTAACTATGGCTACACCTTC. This encodes CASSYGQGPNYGYTF.

The chain couples TRBV12-3 or TRBV12-4 to TRBJ1-6; no definite D call. CDR3 length: 12 residues. V was pared by 3 bases and J by 7 bases, with 4 bases between. The CDR3 here is CASSFGNSPLHF. The DNA of the CDR3 is TGTGCCAGCAGTTTTGGAAATTCACCCCTCCACTTT.

The rearrangement joins TRBV7-2 to TRBJ2-5; weak D call: TRBD2 (6 bases). The CDR3 loop spans 15 amino acids. Trimming removed 1 base from V and 4 bases from J, with 13 bases in between. Germline V gene sequence: CDR1 SGHTA, CDR2 FQGNSA. The CDR3 region is CASSLGGGPRETQYF. The DNA for the CDR3 is TGTGCCAGCAGCTTAGGGGGAGGCCCCCGAGAGACCCAGTACTTC.

The chain is built from TRBV18 and TRBJ1-5; no reliable D call. Germline values: CDR1 KGHSH, CDR2 LQKENI. This CDR3 is 14 amino acids long. V shed 1 base and J shed 0 bases, with 4 bases lying between them. This CDR3 reads CASSPQYSNQPQHF. The CDR3 bases are TGTGCCAGCTCACCACAGTATAGCAATCAGCCCCAGCATTTT. Complete variable domain (other parts from reference TRBV18 and TRBJ1-5): NAGVMQNPRHLVRRRGQEARLRCSPMKGHSHVYWYRQLPEEGLKFMVYLQKENIIDESGMPKERFSAEFPKEGPSILRIQQVVRGDSAAYFCASSPQYSNQPQHFGDGTRLSIL.

This clone has just a few counts. Written as DNA, the CDR3 is TGTGCCAGCAGCTTGGCGGGGGACTCGTACAATGAGCAGTTCTTC. It yields the protein CASSLAGDSYNEQFF. The chain joins TRBV5-4 to TRBJ2-1; maybe TRBD2 (6 bases). The V gene lost 0 bases and the J gene lost 4 bases, with 11 bases spanning the gap. The CDR3 loop spans 15 amino acids. Germline CDR1 SGHNT, CDR2 YYREEE (reference sequence).

The chain has TRBV4-3 and TRBJ2-6; no clear D gene. The germline gives CDR1 LGHNA, CDR2 YSLEER. This CDR3 is built from 16 residues. V lost 0 bases, J lost 1 base, and 7 bases lay in between. The CDR3 region is CASSQDPPSGANVLTF. The CDR3 DNA sequence: TGCGCCAGCAGCCAAGATCCCCCTTCTGGGGCCAACGTCCTGACTTTC.

The rearrangement links TRBV29-1 to TRBJ2-7; D may be TRBD1 (5 bases). Germline values: CDR1 SQVTM, CDR2 ANQGSEA. Between the trimmed V and J ends, which lost 5 bases and 4 bases, there was a span of 12 bases. This CDR3 comprises 12 residues. CDR3 sequence (DNA): TGCAGCGTTAAAAGGGGAACGTACGAGCAGTACTTC. It is translated as CSVKRGTYEQYF.

The chain employs TRBV29-1 and TRBJ1-2; D is unclear. Trimming left V 3 bases short and J 7 bases short, with 12 bases between. CDR1 and CDR2 (germline): SQVTM, ANQGSEA. This CDR3 region has 12 residues. CDR3 in DNA: TGCAGCGTTGATCCAGGAGCCGCTGGCTACACCTTC. Translation gives CSVDPGAAGYTF.

The chain couples TRBV11-2 to TRBJ1-1, with TRBD1 matching 10 bases. The V gene's germline CDR1 is SGHAT and CDR2 FQNNGV. Trimming removed 3 bases from V and 5 bases from J; junction bases left unmatched: 3. The CDR3 covers 14 residues. CDR3 sequence: CASSFSGQGTEAFF. DNA of the CDR3: TGTGCCAGCAGCTTTTCGGGACAGGGGACTGAAGCTTTCTTT.

In its sample, this clone was seen a few times. The rearrangement links TRBV7-9 to TRBJ2-7, with D possibly being TRBD1 or TRBD2 (6 bases each). The CDR3 contains 14 residues. V was trimmed by 5 bases and J by 7 bases, leaving 18 bases between them. Germline assignment: CDR1 SEHNR and CDR2 FQNEAQ (reference sequence). The CDR3 nucleotides read TGTGCCAGCAGCCTTAGCCGGGGGCTGGAAGAGCAGTACTTC. Its protein is CASSLSRGLEEQYF.

The CDR3 DNA reads TGTGCCAGCAACGGCTACCTGGGCTACGAGCAGTACTTC. It specifies CASNGYLGYEQYF. V gene TRBV2 combines with J gene TRBJ2-7; no clear D. The CDR3 is 13 amino acids. Trimming took off 7 bases at V and 3 bases at J, with 13 bases between the two ends. The germline V gene encodes CDR1 SNHLY and CDR2 FYNNEI.

The rearrangement uses TRBV29-1 and TRBJ1-2, with D possibly TRBD1 on 5 matching bases. Germline-derived CDR1 and CDR2 are SQVTM and ANQGSEA. The CDR3 totals 11 residues. V dropped 5 bases and J dropped 8 bases, with 12 bases sitting between them. The CDR3 region is CSVLTGEGYTF. Written as DNA, the CDR3 is TGCAGCGTTCTTACAGGCGAGGGCTACACCTTC.

The genes are TRBV14 and TRBJ2-3, with D hard to call. Germline-derived CDR1 and CDR2 are SGHDN and FVKESK. The CDR3 is 12 amino acids. V lost 0 bases and J 3 bases, leaving 1 base between the germline ends. This chain's CDR3 is CASSQETDTQYF. Here the CDR3 DNA reads TGTGCCAGCAGCCAAGAAACAGATACGCAGTATTTT.

CDR3 coding DNA: TGCAGCTTCAGACCTAGCGGGCCCTACGAGCAGTACTTC. Translation: CSFRPSGPYEQYF. The J gene is TRBJ2-7, the V gene TRBV29-1, with 8 nucleotides matching TRBD2. Per the germline V gene, CDR1 is SQVTM and CDR2 is ANQGSEA. There are 13 residues in the CDR3. V gave up 8 bases and J gave up 2 bases; unmatched junction bases: 8.

V is TRBV6-5 and J is TRBJ2-1, with D perhaps matching TRBD1 (6 bases). Per the germline V gene, CDR1 is MNHEY and CDR2 is SVGAGI. This CDR3 is 15 amino acids long. The germline V and J ends were trimmed by 4 bases and 4 bases, with 14 bases remaining between them. The CDR3 nucleotides read TGTGCCAGCAGTTCCCCAGGGGTAGGGTACAATGAGCAGTTCTTC. Translating it yields CASSSPGVGYNEQFF.

In its sample, this clone was seen a few times. The V call is TRBV28, the J call TRBJ1-2; possible D gene TRBD1, 5 bases. V was pared by 5 bases and J by 5 bases, with 9 bases between. Per germline, CDR1 MDHEN and CDR2 SYDVKM. The CDR3 is made up of 12 amino acids. The CDR3 DNA follows: TGTGCCAGCAGTAGAGACAGATATGGCTACACCTTC. Its translation: CASSRDRYGYTF.

The genes are TRBV27 and TRBJ2-1; possibly TRBD2 for D (6 bases). The CDR3 is made up of 16 amino acids. Trimming removed 8 bases at V and 0 bases at J, with 17 bases between. Per germline, CDR1 MNHEY and CDR2 SMNVEV (reference sequence). CDR3 region: CASAPGGLPSYNEQFF. The CDR3 DNA reads TGTGCCAGCGCCCCCGGGGGACTTCCCTCCTACAATGAGCAGTTCTTC.

The chain joins TRBV2 to TRBJ2-3; 7 bases align to TRBD2. V lost 2 bases and J lost 5; bases outside the gene matches: 4. CDR1 SNHLY and CDR2 FYNNEI come from the germline V gene. CDR3 length equals 14 residues. CDR3 sequence reads: CASSEYLAGDTQYF. DNA of the CDR3: TGTGCCAGCAGTGAATATTTAGCGGGAGATACGCAGTATTTT. Combining the CDR3 with reference TRBV2 and TRBJ2-3 gives the whole variable domain EPEVTQTPSHQVTQMGQEVILRCVPISNHLYFYWYRQILGQKVEFLVSFYNNEISEKSEIFDDQFSVERPDGSNFTLKIRSTKLEDSAMYFCASSEYLAGDTQYFGPGTRLTVL.

The chain uses TRBV4-1 and TRBJ2-7; 10 bases are a match to TRBD2. CDR1 and CDR2 (germline): MGHRA, YSYEKL. V was clipped by 4 bases and J by 4 bases; unmatched bases: 7. The CDR3 extends over 15 amino acids. CDR3 bases: TGCGCCAGCAGCCGGGCCGGACTAGCGGAGTACGAGCAGTACTTC. Translation: CASSRAGLAEYEQYF.

The J gene is TRBJ2-7, the V gene TRBV6-5; TRBD2 agrees at 12 bases. The length of the CDR3 is 15 residues. The V gene end was trimmed by 6 bases and the J gene end by 4 bases; junction bases not matched to a gene: 7. Germline V gene lookup returns CDR1 MNHEY and CDR2 SVGAGI. DNA of the CDR3: TGTGCCAGCAGATACGGGACTAGCGGGCATTACGAGCAGTACTTC. This gives the protein CASRYGTSGHYEQYF.

This chain connects TRBV29-1 to TRBJ2-7, with 7 bases lining up with TRBD1. CDR3 length equals 12 residues. CDR1 SQVTM and CDR2 ANQGSEA come from the germline V gene. V shed 7 bases and J 0 bases; nucleotides not matched to a gene: 3. Written as DNA, the CDR3 is TGCAGCGGGGGACAGAGCTCCTACGAGCAGTACTTC. Its translation: CSGGQSSYEQYF.

The V and J genes are TRBV30 and TRBJ2-5; 8 positions agree with TRBD2. V lost 2 bases to trimming and J lost 1 base; unmatched junction nucleotides: 3. This CDR3 region has 14 residues. Per the germline V gene, CDR1 is GTSNPN and CDR2 is SVGIG (reference sequence). The CDR3 protein is CAWSSGLAQETQYF. CDR3 nucleotides: TGTGCCTGGAGTTCTGGACTAGCCCAAGAGACCCAGTACTTC.

The rearrangement links TRBV5-4 to TRBJ2-1; 8 bases are shared with TRBD1. Trimming removed 5 bases from V and 6 bases from J; junction bases left unmatched: 4. Germline CDR1 is SGHNT and CDR2 is YYREEE (reference sequence). This CDR3 is built from 13 residues. The CDR3 DNA follows: TGTGCCAGCAGGATAACAGGGGGCAATGAGCAGTTCTTC. Translating gives CASRITGGNEQFF.

The genes are TRBV5-1 and TRBJ2-1; D is uncertain. Looked up from germline, CDR1 is SGHRS and CDR2 is YFSETQ. The CDR3 covers 12 residues. Between the trimmed V and J ends, which lost 2 bases and 4 bases, there was a span of 4 bases. The CDR3 DNA sequence: TGCGCCAGCAGCTTTTCTTACAATGAGCAGTTCTTC. Its translation is CASSFSYNEQFF. The full variable domain, its missing parts supplied by reference TRBV5-1 and TRBJ2-1, is KAGVTQTPRYLIKTRGQQVTLSCSPISGHRSVSWYQQTPGQGLQFLFEYFSETQRNKGNFPGRFSGRQFSNSRSEMNVSTLELGDSALYLCASSFSYNEQFFGPGTRLTVL.